The sequence of this T cell receptor (beta chain) was determined in a study of blood T cells in healthy people across ages. General observations from the study: Donor CMV status, an unknown factor, possibly confounded changes in expanded clonotypes. Older individuals had lower TCR beta diversity per million T cells (the decline was roughly linear).

The authors ran a second PCR of 7 to 11 cycles using a sample-barcoded 5' primer and a J-beta primer mix. Each cDNA molecule carried a tag from a template-switch adaptor that contained 12 random nucleotides. Per sample, CDR3-containing paired-end reads numbered at least 2.5 million. TCRdb re-derived calls from the 5' RACE reads in MiXCR, one entry per CDR3 protein. The data contain some 1.4 million distinct CDR3 sequences, around 42% of them seen just once; the ten biggest clones take up 7.9%. The CDR3 extends over 18 amino acids. The germline V gene has CDR1 SGDLS and CDR2 YYNGEE. Trimming pared 3 bases from V and 7 bases from J, leaving 26 bases between. This clonotype occurred a few times. What it binds is unknown.

The chain links TRBV9 to TRBJ2-1; TRBD1 or TRBD2 may be the D gene (5 bases each). The receptor was derived from a woman younger than 35 in good health. The sequencing sample was made of blood. CDR3 DNA sequence: TGTGCCAGCAGCGCCCTGGACTCCGTTTTCATCAGGGATAATGAGCAGTTCTTC. Protein product: CASSALDSVFIRDNEQFF.